These T cell receptor beta chains were read from a single sample in a study of cytomegalovirus exposure and HLA in healthy donors. TCRdb's copy holds only in-frame clones and misses some; the assay was immunoSEQ multiplex PCR. The sample holds some 150,000 clones; about 79% are singletons and the top ten take 1.5% to 2%. Sequencing input: PBMCs. The receptors shown here come from a woman aged 30 to 39 in good health and CMV-seronegative. The CDR3 runs from the conserved cysteine through the conserved F or W. A D gene is named only where the DNA matches it firmly. The size entry is marked missing in some rows and otherwise reads once, few, many or a size class.

abundance: -; v_gene: TRBV7-3; j_gene: TRBJ2-7; d_gene: -; CDR3aa: CASSYGKAYEQYF; CDR3nt: TGTGCCAGCAGCTACGGGAAGGCGTACGAGCAGTACTTC
abundance: -; v_gene: TRBV5-4; j_gene: TRBJ2-5; d_gene: -; CDR3aa: CASSLRTVQETQYF; CDR3nt: TGTGCCAGCAGCCTCCGGACAGTCCAAGAGACCCAGTACTTC
abundance: -; v_gene: TRBV5-1; j_gene: TRBJ1-1; d_gene: -; CDR3aa: CASSPGGTKAMNTEAFF; CDR3nt: TGCGCCAGCAGTCCAGGTGGGACAAAAGCCATGAACACTGAAGCTTTCTTT
abundance: -; v_gene: TRBV6-1; j_gene: TRBJ1-4; d_gene: -; CDR3aa: CASSGQSINEKLFF; CDR3nt: TGTGCCAGCAGCGGACAGTCAATTAATGAAAAACTGTTTTTT
abundance: -; v_gene: TRBV6-1; j_gene: TRBJ1-1; d_gene: -; CDR3aa: CASSVTGKNTEAFF; CDR3nt: TGTGCCAGCAGTGTCACAGGGAAGAACACTGAAGCTTTCTTT
abundance: once; v_gene: TRBV2; j_gene: TRBJ2-1; d_gene: -; CDR3aa: CASRDRRPGRDNEQFF; CDR3nt: TGTGCCAGCAGAGACAGGCGCCCGGGGAGAGACAATGAGCAGTTCTTC
abundance: -; v_gene: TRBV28; j_gene: TRBJ1-2; d_gene: -; CDR3aa: CASSLIGGEANYGYTF; CDR3nt: TGTGCCAGCAGTTTAATCGGTGGCGAGGCTAACTATGGCTACACCTTC
abundance: -; v_gene: TRBV7-2; j_gene: TRBJ1-1; d_gene: TRBD1; CDR3aa: CASSLRTGELLEAFF; CDR3nt: TGTGCCAGCAGCTTACGGACAGGGGAGCTACTTGAAGCTTTCTTT
abundance: -; v_gene: TRBV5-1; j_gene: TRBJ2-3; d_gene: -; CDR3aa: CASSSISGRSTDTQYF; CDR3nt: TGCGCCAGCAGCTCCATCAGCGGCCGATCCACAGATACGCAGTATTTT
abundance: -; v_gene: TRBV13; j_gene: TRBJ1-1; d_gene: -; CDR3aa: CASSRRVAGTEAFF; CDR3nt: TGTGCCAGCAGCCGCCGAGTAGCGGGGACTGAAGCTTTCTTT
abundance: -; v_gene: TRBV5-8; j_gene: TRBJ2-7; d_gene: -; CDR3aa: CAISGRGYEQYF; CDR3nt: TGTGCCATATCCGGAAGGGGCTACGAGCAGTACTTC
abundance: -; v_gene: TRBV29-1; j_gene: TRBJ2-3; d_gene: -; CDR3aa: CSVDREGASTDTQYF; CDR3nt: TGCAGCGTTGATCGGGAGGGGGCAAGCACAGATACGCAGTATTTT
abundance: -; v_gene: TRBV20-1; j_gene: TRBJ1-1; d_gene: -; CDR3aa: CSAKGQRAFF; CDR3nt: TGCAGTGCTAAGGGACAAAGGGCTTTCTTT
abundance: -; v_gene: TRBV9; j_gene: TRBJ2-2; d_gene: -; CDR3aa: CASSLTGTGELFF; CDR3nt: TGTGCCAGCAGCTTAACAGGGACCGGGGAGCTGTTTTTT